The 30 T cell receptor beta chains in this list originate from one sample, sequenced in a study of T-cell reconstitution after alpha-beta-depleted transplantation in children. TCRbeta library construction was performed incorporating unique molecular identifiers. TCRdb ran MiXCR on the PCR reads and lists one entry per CDR3 protein. The sample contains hundreds of thousands of distinct CDR3 sequences, about 24% of which appear only once. Sequencing was performed on PBMCs, mostly from graft donor cells, taken 360 days after TCRalphabeta/CD19-depleted stem cell transplant. The receptor set was obtained from a female patient aged 2-10 years who had a stem cell transplant for congenital amegakaryocytic thrombocytopenia, so the T cells may come from the graft donor.

This clonotype has a handful of counts. The J gene is TRBJ1-3, the V gene TRBV28, with TRBD1 matching 9 bases. J was trimmed by 3 bases and V by 6 bases; bases with no gene match: 18. The CDR3 totals 19 residues. Germline loops: CDR1 MDHEN, CDR2 SYDVKM. CDR3 nucleotides: TGTGCCAGCAGCCGGGCCGGGACAGGGAGGGATGGGTTTGGAAACACCATATATTTT. This codes for CASSRAGTGRDGFGNTIYF.

The chain has TRBV20-1 and TRBJ2-1, with D perhaps TRBD1 or TRBD2 (5 bases each). The V end was cut by 0 bases, the J end by 0 bases, with 15 bases between. The CDR3 loop spans 17 amino acids. Germline CDR1 DFQATT, CDR2 SNEGSKA (reference sequence). The CDR3 bases are TGCAGTGCTAGAGAGCCCCTATACGGGACCTCCTACAATGAGCAGTTCTTC. Translated: CSAREPLYGTSYNEQFF.

On this clonotype: Being one base from a much bigger clone, this may be a read error. This chain links TRBV29-1 with TRBJ2-1; 9 bases align to TRBD1. The CDR3 is 15 residues long. Looked up from germline, CDR1 is SQVTM and CDR2 is ANQGSEA. The CDR3 nucleotides read TGCAGCGTTGAGGAGAGGGGGACAGGGCGGAATGAGCGGTTCTTC. Its protein is CSVEERGTGRNERFF.

The sample holds a few counts of this clonotype. The rearrangement links TRBV3-1 to TRBJ2-6; D gene unclear. V was cut by 2 bases and J by 1 base, with 3 bases left in between. The germline V gene has CDR1 LGHDT and CDR2 YNNKEL (reference sequence). This CDR3 has 14 amino acids. The CDR3 bases are TGTGCCAGCAGCCAATCGTCTGGGGCCAACGTCCTGACTTTC. Translating gives CASSQSSGANVLTF.

This clonotype was seen more than once but under ten times. The V call is TRBV28, the J call TRBJ2-7; D gene uncertain. The V gene lost 6 bases and the J gene lost 3 bases, with 15 bases spanning the gap. There are 14 residues in the CDR3. CDR1 MDHEN and CDR2 SYDVKM come from the germline V gene. The CDR3 sequence: CASSLLGPRYEQYF. In DNA, the CDR3 is TGTGCCAGCAGCCTCTTGGGCCCCCGCTACGAGCAGTACTTC.

The chain is built from TRBV3-1 and TRBJ2-7; TRBD1 aligns across 7 bases. CDR1 and CDR2 (germline): LGHDT, YNNKEL (reference sequence). J lost 3 bases, V lost 4 bases, and 9 bases had no gene match. CDR3 size: 15 residues. CDR3 sequence: CASSPSGTANYEQYF. The CDR3 nucleotides are TGTGCCAGCAGCCCATCCGGGACAGCCAACTACGAGCAGTACTTC.

This clonotype was counted between two and nine times. The rearrangement uses TRBV6-5 and TRBJ2-5; D not certain. The ends were cut back, 0 bases at V and 5 bases at J, with 10 bases in the middle. Germline V gene data show CDR1 as MNHEY and CDR2 as SVGAGI. This CDR3 spans 14 amino acids. The CDR3, as DNA: TGTGCCAGCAGTTACTCCTCCCCTGGGGAGACCCAGTACTTC. It encodes CASSYSSPGETQYF.

The genes are TRBV3-1 and TRBJ2-2; D is perhaps TRBD1 (5 bases). Germline CDR1 is LGHDT and CDR2 is YNNKEL (reference sequence). The CDR3 totals 16 residues. Trimming shortened V by 0 bases and J by 6 bases, and 14 bases separated the two germline ends. The chain's CDR3 is CASSQEGETVAGELFF. The CDR3 DNA follows: TGTGCCAGCAGCCAAGAAGGAGAGACAGTTGCCGGGGAGCTGTTTTTT.

V gene TRBV28 combines with J gene TRBJ2-1, with 10 bases that match TRBD1. After removal of 5 bases from V and 0 bases from J, the junction contained 10 bases not matched to a gene. CDR3 length: 18 amino acids. Germline V gene data show CDR1 as MDHEN and CDR2 as SYDVKM. The CDR3 region is CASSPIWGQGSSYNEQFF. CDR3 nucleotide sequence: TGTGCCAGCAGTCCAATATGGGGACAGGGGAGCTCCTACAATGAGCAGTTCTTC. The whole variable domain, filled in from reference TRBV28 and TRBJ2-1, reads DVKVTQSSRYLVKRTGEKVFLECVQDMDHENMFWYRQDPGLGLRLIYFSYDVKMKEKGDIPEGYSVSREKKERFSLILESASTNQTSMYLCASSPIWGQGSSYNEQFFGPGTRLTVL.

This clonotype was seen more than once but under ten times. The chain carries TRBV27 and TRBJ2-3; tentative D call: TRBD2 (6 bases). The CDR3 has 18 amino acids. V lost 4 bases and J lost 1, with 21 bases in between. CDR1 is MNHEY, CDR2 SMNVEV, per germline (reference sequence). CDR3 sequence reads: CASSSLPGRGGRTDTQYF. The CDR3 coding sequence is TGTGCCAGCAGTTCGCTCCCCGGCCGGGGAGGCCGCACAGATACGCAGTATTTT.

This clonotype was found a few times. The chain links TRBV21-1 to TRBJ2-5. TRBV21-1 is noted as a pseudogene. The CDR3 spans 10 residues. CDR3 loop: CASSKVMDPF. CDR3 DNA sequence: TGTGCCAGCAGCAAAGTGATGGACCCCTTC.

V usage is TRBV5-1 and J usage is TRBJ2-7; possible D gene TRBD2, 6 bases. Germline assignment: CDR1 SGHRS and CDR2 YFSETQ. The CDR3 totals 19 residues. V dropped 5 bases and J dropped 0 bases, with 27 bases sitting between them. The CDR3 loop is CASRTNAGTGLFSSYEQYF. Here the CDR3 DNA reads TGCGCCAGCAGAACAAACGCCGGGACCGGACTATTCAGCTCCTACGAGCAGTACTTC.

The CDR3 is CSAREDLYSPLHF. CDR3 bases: TGCAGTGCTAGAGAGGACCTTTATTCACCCCTCCACTTT. The J gene is TRBJ1-6, the V gene TRBV20-1; D not certain. CDR1 and CDR2 (germline): DFQATT, SNEGSKA (reference sequence). The CDR3 extends over 13 amino acids. Trimming took 0 bases from V and 8 from J, leaving 8 bases between them.

The V gene is TRBV14, the J gene TRBJ2-2; TRBD2 matches 10 bases. The CDR3 runs to 18 residues. The ends lost 0 bases at V and 3 bases at J; junction bases unmatched: 7. Germline lookup yields CDR1 SGHDN and CDR2 FVKESK. The CDR3 region is CASSQDQRGGWDTGELFF. In DNA form, the CDR3 reads TGTGCCAGCAGCCAAGATCAGCGGGGGGGCTGGGACACCGGGGAGCTGTTTTTT. Combining the CDR3 with reference TRBV14 and TRBJ2-2 gives the whole variable domain EAGVTQFPSHSVIEKGQTVTLRCDPISGHDNLYWYRRVMGKEIKFLLHFVKESKQDESGMPNNRFLAERTGGTYSTLKVQPAELEDSGVYFCASSQDQRGGWDTGELFFGEGSRLTVL.

This clonotype was detected many times. CDR3 coding DNA: TGTGCCATCAGGGAAGTGGGCCCCTACGAGCAGTACTTC. It encodes CAIREVGPYEQYF. The rearrangement links TRBV10-3 to TRBJ2-7; D gene uncertain. CDR1 is ENHRY and CDR2 is SYGVKD in the germline V gene. CDR3 size: 13 residues. The V and J ends lost 6 bases and 2 bases respectively, with 11 bases between them.

V gene TRBV2 combines with J gene TRBJ2-7, with D possibly matching TRBD1 (5 bases). V lost 1 base and J 4 bases, leaving 17 bases between the germline ends. The CDR3 has 16 amino acids. Germline lookup yields CDR1 SNHLY and CDR2 FYNNEI. The CDR3 loop is CASSEGGWQGSYEQYF. CDR3 DNA sequence: TGTGCCAGCAGTGAAGGTGGTTGGCAGGGAAGTTACGAGCAGTACTTC.

In its sample, this clonotype was seen many times. The rearrangement joins TRBV10-3 to TRBJ2-5; TRBD2 matches 8 bases. V shed 8 bases and J 2 bases; nucleotides not matched to a gene: 7. This CDR3 has 14 residues. Germline assignment: CDR1 ENHRY and CDR2 SYGVKD. The CDR3 sequence is CAIRGGTRQETQYF. For the CDR3, the DNA is TGTGCCATCCGCGGGGGGACTAGACAAGAGACCCAGTACTTC.

The chain combines TRBV11-3 with TRBJ2-3, with unresolved D. V was clipped by 4 bases and J by 2 bases, with 13 bases between them. The CDR3 loop spans 15 amino acids. The germline V gene encodes CDR1 SGHNT and CDR2 YENEEA. The CDR3 DNA is TGTGCCAGCAGCTCCGGTAGCACCTACACAGATACGCAGTATTTT. Translation: CASSSGSTYTDTQYF.

The sample holds a few counts of this clonotype. The V call is TRBV30, the J call TRBJ2-7, with a tentative D call TRBD2 (5 bases). The V and J ends lost 7 bases and 3 bases respectively, with 13 bases between them. Germline V gene data show CDR1 as GTSNPN and CDR2 as SVGIG (reference sequence). This CDR3 has 12 amino acids. CDR3 DNA: TGTGCCTCGGGGTCCGAGGTCTACGAGCAGTACTTC. It is translated as CASGSEVYEQYF.

V and J are TRBV4-2 and TRBJ2-5; 9 bases agree with TRBD2. Germline CDR1 LGHNA, CDR2 YNFKEQ. V was clipped by 3 bases and J by 5 bases; unmatched bases: 7. This CDR3 contains 15 residues. CDR3 loop: CASSHQLAGDETQYF. The CDR3 coding sequence is TGTGCCAGCAGCCACCAATTAGCGGGAGATGAGACCCAGTACTTC.

This clonotype is a singleton in its sample. The rearrangement links TRBV6-1 to TRBJ2-7; possible D gene TRBD1, 6 bases. Trimming cost V 5 bases and J 4 bases, with 15 bases left between them. Germline loops: CDR1 MNHNS, CDR2 SASEGT. The CDR3 is 14 amino acids. The CDR3 DNA sequence: TGTGCCAGCAGTCGGAGAAGGGGGATTTACGAGCAGTACTTC. Translation gives CASSRRRGIYEQYF.

This clonotype was picked up a small number of times. The V and J genes are TRBV4-1 and TRBJ2-1; D is ambiguous. The germline V and J ends were trimmed by 4 bases and 5 bases, with 6 bases remaining between them. The CDR3 runs to 12 residues. Germline V gene sequence: CDR1 MGHRA, CDR2 YSYEKL. The CDR3 nucleotides are TGCGCCAGCAGCCTATATCACAATGAGCAGTTCTTC. The encoded protein is CASSLYHNEQFF.

This clonotype was observed at least ten times. This chain uses TRBV12-3 or TRBV12-4 with TRBJ2-1; TRBD2 aligns across 13 bases. The V segment lost 3 bases and the J segment 8 bases; nucleotides outside the gene matches: 4. The CDR3 covers 15 residues. The CDR3 spells CASSFGLAGVDEQFF. In DNA, the CDR3 is TGTGCCAGCAGTTTCGGACTAGCGGGAGTCGATGAGCAGTTCTTC.

This clonotype was counted a few times. The rearrangement links TRBV29-1 to TRBJ2-2; 11 nucleotides agree with TRBD1. This CDR3 comprises 13 residues. With 4 bases clipped from V and 7 bases from J, the junction kept 2 bases outside the gene matches. Germline V gene lookup returns CDR1 SQVTM and CDR2 ANQGSEA. The DNA of the CDR3 is TGCAGCGTTGCGGGGACAGGGGGCGGGGAGCTGTTTTTT. Protein product: CSVAGTGGGELFF.

J is TRBJ2-2 and V is TRBV5-1; TRBD1 is a possible D gene (7 bases). Germline assignment: CDR1 SGHRS and CDR2 YFSETQ. The CDR3 is made up of 14 amino acids. Trimming took 3 bases from V and 4 from J, leaving 10 bases between them. CDR3: CASSSGGPTGELFF. In DNA form, the CDR3 reads TGCGCCAGCAGCTCAGGGGGGCCCACCGGGGAGCTGTTTTTT. The variable domain in full, with the rest retrieved from reference TRBV5-1 and TRBJ2-2, is KAGVTQTPRYLIKTRGQQVTLSCSPISGHRSVSWYQQTPGQGLQFLFEYFSETQRNKGNFPGRFSGRQFSNSRSEMNVSTLELGDSALYLCASSSGGPTGELFFGEGSRLTVL.

The rearrangement joins TRBV5-1 to TRBJ2-7; weak D call: TRBD1 (6 bases). Looked up from germline, CDR1 is SGHRS and CDR2 is YFSETQ. This CDR3 region has 19 residues. Trimming stripped 4 bases from V and 5 bases from J, with 31 bases between. CDR3 protein: CASSPVPLIQGLTNHEQYF. Here the CDR3 DNA reads TGCGCCAGCAGCCCAGTCCCCCTCATACAGGGCTTGACTAACCACGAGCAGTACTTC.

The chain couples TRBV6-5 to TRBJ2-1; D is possibly TRBD1 (6 bases). The CDR3 is made up of 11 amino acids. V was cut by 5 bases and J by 10 bases, with 9 bases left in between. Germline CDR1 MNHEY, CDR2 SVGAGI. The CDR3 coding sequence is TGTGCCAGCAGTCCCGGGACAGAGCAGTTCTTC. It codes for CASSPGTEQFF.

The chain uses TRBV29-1 and TRBJ2-5; 9 positions agree with TRBD2. The germline V gene has CDR1 SQVTM and CDR2 ANQGSEA. Unmatched junction bases numbered 7, after V lost 7 bases and J lost 4 bases. The CDR3 loop spans 13 amino acids. This CDR3 is CSAELGLAETQYF. The DNA for the CDR3 is TGCAGCGCCGAATTGGGACTAGCAGAGACCCAGTACTTC.

V gene TRBV28 combines with J gene TRBJ2-1; TRBD2 agrees at 13 bases. Losses at the gene ends were 5 bases for V and 7 bases for J; bases not matched to a gene: 11. This CDR3 region has 17 residues. Germline values: CDR1 MDHEN, CDR2 SYDVKM. CDR3 in amino acids: CASSKPGLAGWGNEQFF. CDR3 nucleotides: TGTGCCAGCAGTAAGCCGGGACTAGCGGGATGGGGTAATGAGCAGTTCTTC. Full variable domain (outside the CDR3, taken from reference TRBV28 and TRBJ2-1): DVKVTQSSRYLVKRTGEKVFLECVQDMDHENMFWYRQDPGLGLRLIYFSYDVKMKEKGDIPEGYSVSREKKERFSLILESASTNQTSMYLCASSKPGLAGWGNEQFFGPGTRLTVL.

This clonotype showed up just a few times. The chain uses TRBV29-1 and TRBJ1-1, with D hard to call. CDR1 SQVTM and CDR2 ANQGSEA come from the germline V gene. Trimming took 0 bases from V and 1 from J, leaving 6 bases between them. CDR3 length: 13 residues. The CDR3 DNA follows: TGCAGCGTTGAAGATCGAGAGAACACTGAAGCTTTCTTT. This codes for CSVEDRENTEAFF.